This entry concerns a single T cell receptor (beta chain). Its antigen is undetermined. Germline V gene sequence: CDR1 MNHEY, CDR2 SVGAGI. The CDR3 consists of 17 residues. The sample originates from a study of CXCR3-negative and CXCR3-positive naive CD8 T cells. Overall study results and limits: Naive cells positive for CXCR3 carried more hydrophobic TRB CDR3s than CXCR3-negative ones. Both naive subsets had comparably high diversity; memory CD8+ cells much lower.

5' RACE that incorporated UMI labels was used to prepare the TRB cDNA libraries. TCRdb derives one entry per CDR3 protein from the 5' RACE reads, leaving out DNA. The sample holds about 110,000 distinct CDR3 sequences. The clonotype was recovered from a human donor in good health. Some clones in this sample may be carry-over from other donors' samples. Input material: naive CXCR3+ CD8+ T cells from blood. The subset denotes: CD45RO-CCR7+CD27+CD95- naive CD8+ T cells expressing CXCR3 (TNR3+). The genes are TRBV6-5 and TRBJ2-5; the D call of TRBD1 rests on TCRdb alone, since no DNA is present to check it. This CDR3 reads CASSYSNRDSVWETQYF.